One sample yielded the 26 T cell receptor beta chains listed below, sequenced in a study of T cell responses to AZD1222 COVID-19 vaccine. Profiled with immunoSEQ multiplex PCR; TCRdb holds only in-frame clones, not every one. The sample has 120,000 or so clones, 92% seen once. Specimen: peripheral blood, collected 28 days after the second AZD1222 dose. Receptors originate from an adult who received the AZD1222 COVID-19 vaccine.

This chain connects TRBV10-3 to TRBJ1-1; the D gene is possibly TRBD1 (6 bases). The germline V and J ends were trimmed by 0 bases and 6 bases, with 14 bases remaining between them. The CDR3 extends over 15 amino acids. Germline assignment: CDR1 ENHRY and CDR2 SYGVKD. The DNA of the CDR3 is TGTGCCATCAGTGAGTCGACTCAGGGGCGGGCTGAAGCTTTCTTT. Translated, it gives CAISESTQGRAEAFF.

The DNA of the CDR3 is TGTGCCAGCAGAGAGAACACCGGGGAGCTGTTTTTT. Amino acid sequence: CASRENTGELFF. V gene TRBV27 combines with J gene TRBJ2-2; no clear D. Trimming shortened V by 6 bases and J by 1 base, and 3 bases separated the two germline ends. CDR3 length equals 12 residues. Germline CDR1 and CDR2: MNHEY and SMNVEV (reference sequence).

The rearrangement uses TRBV12-3 or TRBV12-4 and TRBJ1-2; D call uncertain. The V gene lost 1 base and the J gene lost 3 bases, with 6 bases spanning the gap. The CDR3 runs 13 residues. CDR3: CASSLGSYYGYTF. DNA of the CDR3: TGTGCCAGCAGTTTAGGGAGCTACTATGGCTACACCTTC.

The chain has TRBV5-6 and TRBJ1-6, with a tentative D call TRBD1 (5 bases). The V gene lost 2 bases and the J gene lost 9 bases, with 18 bases spanning the gap. CDR1 and CDR2 (germline): SGHDT, YYEEEE. CDR3 size: 16 residues. The CDR3 coding sequence is TGTGCCAGCAGCTTACTCGGGGGGTGGGGTGGTTCACCCCTCCACTTT. Translation: CASSLLGGWGGSPLHF.

The CDR3 is CSAKEVVGGLRSDLYNEQFF. The CDR3 DNA follows: TGCAGCGCTAAAGAGGTTGTGGGGGGGCTCCGCTCCGACCTCTACAATGAGCAGTTCTTC. The chain links TRBV29-1 to TRBJ2-1; perhaps TRBD2 as D (7 bases). Germline V lookup: CDR1 SQVTM, CDR2 ANQGSEA. The CDR3 spans 20 residues. Trimming shortened V by 7 bases and J by 3 bases, and 34 bases separated the two germline ends.

The chain has TRBV11-2 and TRBJ1-2, with a weak D call TRBD1 (5 bases). The CDR3 spans 14 residues. Looked up from germline, CDR1 is SGHAT and CDR2 is FQNNGV. Trimming pared 2 bases from V and 6 bases from J, leaving 13 bases between. In DNA, the CDR3 is TGTGCCAGCAGCTTAAGTAAAGGGGCGGATGGCTACACCTTC. This translates into CASSLSKGADGYTF.

This clone was observed a handful of times. The chain has TRBV2 and TRBJ1-1, with a weak D call TRBD1 (6 bases). The CDR3 is 15 amino acids. V gave up 6 bases and J gave up 0 bases, with 14 bases separating them. Germline-derived CDR1 and CDR2 are SNHLY and FYNNEI. The CDR3 here is CASSARQAVNTEAFF. The CDR3, as DNA: TGTGCCAGCAGCGCCCGACAGGCGGTGAACACTGAAGCTTTCTTT.

The gene calls are TRBV5-1 and TRBJ2-1; tentatively, D is TRBD1 or TRBD2 (5 bases each). The germline V gene encodes CDR1 SGHRS and CDR2 YFSETQ. V lost 5 bases to trimming and J lost 10 bases, with 16 bases between them. This CDR3 region has 13 residues. The CDR3 nucleotides read TGCGCCAGCAGAACGGAGAAGGGGAGAGAGCAGTTCTTC. This translates into CASRTEKGREQFF.

This clone has only one observation. DNA for the CDR3: TGTGCCACCGGGACAGTTCTCAATGAGCAGTTCTTC. It is translated as CATGTVLNEQFF. The V call is TRBV10-3, the J call TRBJ2-1, with 7 bases aligning to TRBD1. Germline values: CDR1 ENHRY, CDR2 SYGVKD. J was trimmed by 6 bases and V by 10 bases; bases with no gene match: 6. This CDR3 comprises 12 residues.

The rearrangement joins TRBV5-4 to TRBJ2-5; weak D call: TRBD2 (5 bases). Trimming pared 4 bases from V and 2 bases from J, leaving 15 bases between. The germline V gene has CDR1 SGHNT and CDR2 YYREEE (reference sequence). The CDR3 contains 15 residues. The CDR3 DNA sequence: TGTGCCAGCAGCCCCCAAGGCCGAGGGCAAGAGACCCAGTACTTC. This encodes CASSPQGRGQETQYF. The full variable domain, its missing parts supplied by reference TRBV5-4 and TRBJ2-5, is ETGVTQSPTHLIKTRGQQVTLRCSSQSGHNTVSWYQQALGQGPQFIFQYYREEENGRGNFPPRFSGLQFPNYSSELNVNALELDDSALYLCASSPQGRGQETQYFGPGTRLLVL.

The rearrangement links TRBV19 to TRBJ1-5; TRBD1 might be the D (5 bases). V lost 7 bases and J 6 bases, leaving 31 bases between the germline ends. CDR1 and CDR2 from the germline V gene are LNHDA and SQIVND (reference sequence). This CDR3 has 19 residues. The CDR3 bases are TGTGCCAGTACCTCACCGCAAATCGAGGACGGACTGGGGGGTCAGCCCCAGCATTTT. It is translated as CASTSPQIEDGLGGQPQHF. The full variable domain, with the rest looked up from reference TRBV19 and TRBJ1-5, is DGGITQSPKYLFRKEGQNVTLSCEQNLNHDAMYWYRQDPGQGLRLIYYSQIVNDFQKGDIAEGYSVSREKKESFPLTVTSAQKNPTAFYLCASTSPQIEDGLGGQPQHFGDGTRLSIL.

The sample holds a few counts of this clone. This chain uses TRBV14 with TRBJ1-4; 8 nucleotides line up with TRBD1. Germline V gene lookup returns CDR1 SGHDN and CDR2 FVKESK. The CDR3 totals 15 residues. V trimming: 5 bases; J trimming: 7 bases; junction bases outside the gene matches: 9. The CDR3 nucleotides are TGTGCCAGCAGCAAGCCCGGACAGGGACCTGAAAAACTGTTTTTT. Its protein is CASSKPGQGPEKLFF.

The chain uses TRBV5-4 and TRBJ2-7, with D unclear. V lost 2 bases to trimming and J lost 2 bases, with 8 bases between them. Germline V gene data show CDR1 as SGHNT and CDR2 as YYREEE (reference sequence). The length of the CDR3 is 13 residues. CDR3 region: CASSFDPTYEQYF. The CDR3 coding sequence is TGTGCCAGCAGCTTTGACCCCACCTACGAGCAGTACTTC.

This clone was picked up a small number of times. At the DNA level, this CDR3 is encoded by other sequences in the same sample as well. The chain combines TRBV28 with TRBJ2-1; 14 nucleotides agree with TRBD2. V lost 2 bases, J lost 1 base, and 7 bases stayed unmatched. CDR3 length: 19 amino acids. The germline CDR1 and CDR2 sequences are MDHEN and SYDVKM. The CDR3 DNA reads as TGTGCCAGCAGTTTACCCGGACTAGCGGGGGGACCTTCCTACAATGAGCAGTTCTTC. It specifies CASSLPGLAGGPSYNEQFF.

V is TRBV18 and J is TRBJ2-5; a weak D match, TRBD1 (7 bases). Trimming took off 8 bases at V and 5 bases at J, with 18 bases between the two ends. This CDR3 contains 14 residues. CDR1 KGHSH and CDR2 LQKENI come from the germline V gene. The CDR3 DNA is TGTGCCAGCCAGGGGGGTTCGTCGCACGAGACCCAGTACTTC. Translation gives CASQGGSSHETQYF.

The chain combines TRBV5-6 with TRBJ1-5; D remains unclear. Trimming left V 4 bases short and J 0 bases short, with 17 bases between. CDR3 length equals 17 residues. Germline lookup yields CDR1 SGHDT and CDR2 YYEEEE. CDR3 loop: CASSRLGRQDSNQPQHF. In DNA, the CDR3 is TGTGCCAGCAGCCGTTTAGGAAGGCAGGATAGCAATCAGCCCCAGCATTTT.

This clone was counted a few times. The chain uses TRBV24-1 and TRBJ2-2; 8 nucleotides align to TRBD1. Germline V gene sequence: CDR1 KGHDR, CDR2 SFDVKD. V trimming: 7 bases; J trimming: 1 base; junction bases outside the gene matches: 10. The CDR3 sequence is 17 residues long. CDR3: CATSEVGGTGNTGELFF. CDR3 sequence (DNA): TGTGCCACCAGCGAAGTAGGCGGGACAGGGAACACCGGGGAGCTGTTTTTT.

The rearrangement joins TRBV9 to TRBJ1-4, with D perhaps TRBD1 (6 bases). Germline CDR1 is SGDLS and CDR2 is YYNGEE. The CDR3 extends over 15 amino acids. The V and J ends lost 2 bases and 7 bases respectively, with 15 bases between them. Here the CDR3 DNA reads TGTGCCAGCAGCGTCAGGGGCAACTACGGTGAAAAACTGTTTTTT. The encoded protein is CASSVRGNYGEKLFF.

The chain has TRBV1 and TRBJ2-2; the table's D call of TRBD2 was not tested on the DNA. TRBV1 is recorded as a pseudogene. The CDR3 loop spans 14 amino acids. The CDR3: CTSSQSLAPGELFF. The CDR3, as DNA: TGCACCAGCAGCCAATCCCTAGCACCCGGGGAGCTGTTTTTT.

The CDR3 spells CSVDKGQTTEAFF. CDR3 coding DNA: TGCAGCGTTGATAAGGGACAGACTACTGAAGCTTTCTTT. The chain recombines TRBV29-1 with TRBJ1-1; 7 bases match TRBD1. J gave up 5 bases and V 3 bases, and 6 bases lay outside the gene matches. This CDR3 has 13 amino acids. The germline V gene has CDR1 SQVTM and CDR2 ANQGSEA. The entire variable domain, with the rest obtained from reference TRBV29-1 and TRBJ1-1, is as follows: SAVISQKPSRDICQRGTSLTIQCQVDSQVTMMFWYRQQPGQSLTLIATANQGSEATYESGFVIDKFPISRPNLTFSTLTVSNMSPEDSSIYLCSVDKGQTTEAFFGQGTRLTVV.

The genes are TRBV20-1 and TRBJ1-2; D is unresolved. Trimming left V 3 bases short and J 1 base short, with 9 bases between. Germline assignment: CDR1 DFQATT and CDR2 SNEGSKA (reference sequence). The CDR3 consists of 13 residues. The DNA for the CDR3 is TGCAGTGCTAGTCTGAAGAATAACTATGGCTACACCTTC. The encoded protein is CSASLKNNYGYTF.

Only a few counts were recorded for this clone. In DNA, the CDR3 is TGTGCCAGCAGCCTCGAAGGGATCAGCAACACTGAAGCTTTCTTT. Protein sequence: CASSLEGISNTEAFF. The chain has TRBV11-2 and TRBJ1-1; D not certain. The length of the CDR3 is 15 residues. Germline V gene sequence: CDR1 SGHAT, CDR2 FQNNGV. The V end lost 5 bases, the J end lost 2 bases, and 15 bases lay between the germline ends. Together with reference TRBV11-2 and TRBJ1-1, the CDR3 gives the full variable domain: EAGVAQSPRYKIIEKRQSVAFWCNPISGHATLYWYQQILGQGPKLLIQFQNNGVVDDSQLPKDRFSAERLKGVDSTLKIQPAKLEDSAVYLCASSLEGISNTEAFFGQGTRLTVV.

This clone was detected only a few times. V and J are TRBV5-4 and TRBJ2-2; tentatively, D is TRBD2 (6 bases). CDR1 SGHNT and CDR2 YYREEE come from the germline V gene (reference sequence). V lost 0 bases to trimming and J lost 5 bases, with 11 bases between them. CDR3 length equals 15 residues. The CDR3 loop is CASSLDLLATGELFF. The CDR3 coding sequence is TGTGCCAGCAGCTTGGATTTGCTAGCGACCGGGGAGCTGTTTTTT.

The V gene is TRBV14, the J gene TRBJ2-1; D is perhaps TRBD2 (6 bases). The CDR3 loop spans 14 amino acids. V shed 1 base and J shed 8 bases, with 12 bases lying between them. Germline assignment: CDR1 SGHDN and CDR2 FVKESK. This CDR3 is CASSQGGIRDEQFF. The CDR3 bases are TGTGCCAGCAGCCAAGGCGGGATACGCGATGAGCAGTTCTTC.

V is TRBV12-3 or TRBV12-4 and J is TRBJ1-2; no reliable D call. V was shortened by 3 bases and J by 7 bases, with 6 bases between the two germline ends. The CDR3 has 11 amino acids. This CDR3 reads CASSLGFGYTF. CDR3 sequence (DNA): TGTGCCAGCAGTTTGGGGTTTGGCTACACCTTC.

The chain recombines TRBV2 with TRBJ1-1; D remains unclear. Trimming stripped 2 bases from V and 8 bases from J, with 12 bases between. Germline V gives CDR1 SNHLY, CDR2 FYNNEI. CDR3 size: 13 residues. CDR3 DNA: TGTGCCAGCAGTGAAATGCAGTCTGACGAAGCTTTCTTT. Protein: CASSEMQSDEAFF.